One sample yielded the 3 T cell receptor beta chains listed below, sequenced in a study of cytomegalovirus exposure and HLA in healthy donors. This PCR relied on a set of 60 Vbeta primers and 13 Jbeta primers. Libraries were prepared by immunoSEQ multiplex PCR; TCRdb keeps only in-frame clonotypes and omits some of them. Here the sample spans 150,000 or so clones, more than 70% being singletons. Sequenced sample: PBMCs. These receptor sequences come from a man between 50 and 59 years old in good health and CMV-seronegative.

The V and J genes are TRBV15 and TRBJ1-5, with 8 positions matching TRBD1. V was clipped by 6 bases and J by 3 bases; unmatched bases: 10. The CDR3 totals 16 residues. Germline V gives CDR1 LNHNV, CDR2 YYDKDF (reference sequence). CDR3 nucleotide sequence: TGTGCCACCAGGACAGGGGCGCAACTATCCAATCAGCCCCAGCATTTT. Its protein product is CATRTGAQLSNQPQHF. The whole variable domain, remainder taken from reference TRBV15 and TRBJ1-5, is DAMVIQNPRYQVTQFGKPVTLSCSQTLNHNVMYWYQQKSSQAPKLLFHYYDKDFNNEADTPDNFQSRRPNTSFCFLDIRSPGLGDTAMYLCATRTGAQLSNQPQHFGDGTRLSIL.

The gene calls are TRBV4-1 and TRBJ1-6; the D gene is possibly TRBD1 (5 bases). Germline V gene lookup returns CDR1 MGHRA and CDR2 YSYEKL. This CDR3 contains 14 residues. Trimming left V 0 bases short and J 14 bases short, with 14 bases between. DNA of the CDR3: TGCGCCAGCAGCCAAGATCAGGGCCCCTTGGCCCTCCACTTT. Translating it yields CASSQDQGPLALHF.

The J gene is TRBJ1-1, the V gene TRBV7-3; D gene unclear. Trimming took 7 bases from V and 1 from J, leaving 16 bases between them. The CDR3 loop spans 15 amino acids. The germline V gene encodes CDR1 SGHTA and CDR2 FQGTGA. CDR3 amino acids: CASTARERSNTEAFF. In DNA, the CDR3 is TGTGCCAGCACCGCCCGCGAGCGATCGAACACTGAAGCTTTCTTT.